This entry describes one T cell receptor beta chain. As yet, its antigen is unknown. V shed 2 bases and J shed 3 bases, with 7 bases lying between them. CDR1 is SQVTM, CDR2 ANQGSEA, per germline. This CDR3 has 12 residues. These data are taken from a study of Ad26.COV2.S vaccination and SARS-CoV-2 variants. Study as a whole: Ad26.COV2.S shots went into the muscle once or twice, 56 days apart.

Data came from immunoSEQ multiplex PCR; TCRdb stores just in-frame clones and leaves some out. The sample contains some 480,000 clones, 87% of which appear only once. General study results and limits: Vaccinees showed greater spike-specific TCR breadth than placebo recipients. TCR breadth and depth estimates may have understated total T cell responses.

The treatment was: some 20 received Ad26.COV2.S at low or high dose, single or two shots; roughly five received placebo; per-sample allocation not given. Sampling happened 63 days after the first vaccine or placebo injection. The V and J genes are TRBV29-1 and TRBJ1-1, with D perhaps TRBD1 (5 bases). The source of this sequence is a person between 18 and 65 years old who received the Ad26.COV2.S COVID-19 vaccine or a placebo. The material sequenced was peripheral blood, taken in a trial of Ad26.COV2.S vaccine versus placebo. The DNA of the CDR3 is TGCAGCGTTGAACGGGGGGACACTGAAGCTTTCTTT. This encodes CSVERGDTEAFF.